This T cell receptor beta chain is from a study of T cells in Graves' hyperthyroidism and ophthalmopathy. Across the study: The initial diagnosis was the point when peripheral blood was collected, ahead of any treatment.

RNA transcripts gave rise to amplified TCR beta CDR3 regions. The HTBI primer set drove a first-round RT-PCR of the TCR CDR3. A single record per CDR3 protein comes from TCRdb applying MiXCR to the multiplex PCR reads. Of 400,000 to 500,000 distinct CDR3 sequences in the sample, under 15% were seen once. Lactation, pregnancy, other autoimmune disease or uncontrolled infection led to exclusion of patients. Cells are PBMCs isolated from 10 ml of fresh blood. This CDR3 comprises 14 residues. The V gene's germline CDR1 is SGHKS and CDR2 YYEKEE (reference sequence). Trimming cost V 4 bases and J 6 bases; bases outside gene matches: 7. This clonotype has a handful of counts.

Material: blood. This chain joins TRBV5-5 and TRBJ1-2; 9 bases are a match to TRBD1. This clonotype was obtained from a woman aged 18 to 35 with Graves' hyperthyroidism. The CDR3 is CASSRNRDRDGYTF. The CDR3 DNA reads as TGTGCCAGCAGCCGTAACCGGGACAGGGATGGCTACACCTTC.